The 25 T cell receptor beta chains in this list originate from one sample, sequenced in a study of OX40 agonist ivuxolimab in advanced cancers. Measured with immunoSEQ multiplex PCR; TCRdb has only the in-frame clones, and not every one. The data show 95,000 to 100,000 clones, around 92% seen once. This sample comprised CD4+ or CD8+ T cells sorted from blood, obtained in a trial of the OX40 agonist ivuxolimab. Receptors were obtained from an adult with an advanced solid tumor such as melanoma, head and neck, liver or kidney cancer.

The J gene is TRBJ1-3, the V gene TRBV7-9, with D unresolved. V was cut by 2 bases and J by 4 bases, with 3 bases left in between. Germline loops: CDR1 SEHNR, CDR2 FQNEAQ (reference sequence). CDR3 length equals 12 residues. The CDR3 sequence: CASSLQGNTIYF. CDR3 DNA sequence: TGTGCCAGCAGCTTACAAGGAAACACCATATATTTT.

V gene TRBV4-1 combines with J gene TRBJ2-1, with D possibly called TRBD1 or TRBD2 (5 bases each). Germline V gives CDR1 MGHRA, CDR2 YSYEKL. The CDR3 is 16 residues long. Between the trimmed V and J ends, which lost 1 base and 4 bases, there was a span of 14 bases. CDR3 amino acids: CASSQGGRGRYNEQFF. In DNA form, the CDR3 reads TGCGCCAGCAGCCAAGGAGGAAGGGGACGGTACAATGAGCAGTTCTTC.

The chain uses TRBV6-6 and TRBJ2-5; D possibly matches TRBD1 or TRBD2 (5 bases each). This CDR3 has 13 amino acids. V was shortened by 5 bases and J by 4 bases, with 11 bases between the two germline ends. The germline gives CDR1 MNHNY, CDR2 SVGAGI (reference sequence). In DNA, the CDR3 is TGTGCCAGCAGTCAGGGACCTAGAGAGACCCAGTACTTC. It is translated as CASSQGPRETQYF.

This chain links TRBV4-2 with TRBJ2-1; no reliable D call. There are 15 residues in the CDR3. Per the germline V gene, CDR1 is LGHNA and CDR2 is YNFKEQ. The germline V and J ends were trimmed by 1 base and 4 bases, with 11 bases remaining between them. The DNA for the CDR3 is TGTGCCAGCAGCCAAGCCCCTGGCAGTTACAATGAGCAGTTCTTC. Amino acid sequence: CASSQAPGSYNEQFF.

The chain employs TRBV11-3 and TRBJ2-1; D uncertain. Germline V gene data show CDR1 as SGHNT and CDR2 as YENEEA. The CDR3 length is 13 residues. V was clipped by 3 bases and J by 1 base, with 4 bases between them. CDR3 coding DNA: TGTGCCAGCAGCTTTCGTTCCTACAATGAGCAGTTCTTC. Protein product: CASSFRSYNEQFF. Variable domain in full (rest from reference TRBV11-3 and TRBJ2-1): EAGVVQSPRYKIIEKKQPVAFWCNPISGHNTLYWYLQNLGQGPELLIRYENEEAVDDSQLPKDRFSAERLKGVDSTLKIQPAELGDSAVYLCASSFRSYNEQFFGPGTRLTVL.

The CDR3 DNA is TGTGCCAGCAAGAATGAGGGGGCCCTGCCCCAGCATTTT. Amino acid sequence: CASKNEGALPQHF. This rearrangement joins TRBV28 to TRBJ1-5, with 7 bases that match TRBD1. Germline CDR1 is MDHEN and CDR2 is SYDVKM. Losses at the gene ends were 7 bases for V and 9 bases for J; bases not matched to a gene: 9. This CDR3 comprises 13 residues.

This clone appeared a single time. This chain connects TRBV9 to TRBJ1-3; D unclear. This CDR3 is built from 14 residues. Germline CDR1 and CDR2: SGDLS and YYNGEE. V was trimmed by 3 bases and J by 0 bases, leaving 7 bases between them. This CDR3 is CASSDRSSGNTIYF. The CDR3, as DNA: TGTGCCAGCAGCGACCGGAGCTCTGGAAACACCATATATTTT.

This rearrangement joins TRBV6-5 to TRBJ1-1; 7 nucleotides agree with TRBD1. This CDR3 has 14 amino acids. The germline V gene has CDR1 MNHEY and CDR2 SVGAGI. The ends lost 6 bases at V and 4 bases at J; junction bases unmatched: 8. Here the CDR3 reads CASRPYRGSTEAFF. The CDR3 DNA follows: TGTGCCAGCAGGCCATACAGGGGAAGCACTGAAGCTTTCTTT.

The chain uses TRBV11-3 and TRBJ1-3; D uncertain. V gave up 3 bases and J gave up 0 bases, with 15 bases separating them. Germline V gene lookup returns CDR1 SGHNT and CDR2 YENEEA. This CDR3 region has 17 residues. The DNA for the CDR3 is TGTGCCAGCAGCTTTCGGACCGGTCGGTTCTCTGGAAACACCATATATTTT. This gives the protein CASSFRTGRFSGNTIYF.

This clone was observed once. The V and J genes are TRBV5-1 and TRBJ2-6; D is undetermined. Trimming shortened V by 1 base and J by 1 base, and 0 bases separated the two germline ends. Germline CDR1 reads SGHRS; CDR2 reads YFSETQ. The CDR3 has 13 residues. DNA for the CDR3: TGCGCCAGCAGCTTGTCTGGGGCCAACGTCCTGACTTTC. As protein: CASSLSGANVLTF.

The rearrangement joins TRBV6-5 to TRBJ1-4; the D gene is possibly TRBD1 (5 bases). The V gene's germline CDR1 is MNHEY and CDR2 SVGAGI. This CDR3 spans 16 amino acids. V dropped 2 bases and J dropped 2 bases, with 12 bases sitting between them. CDR3 sequence reads: CASSYTRAGTNEKLFF. DNA of the CDR3: TGTGCCAGCAGTTACACTCGGGCAGGGACTAATGAAAAACTGTTTTTT.

V and J are TRBV6-5 and TRBJ1-1; D remains unclear. V was trimmed by 4 bases and J by 1 base, leaving 7 bases between them. The CDR3 totals 13 residues. Germline lookup yields CDR1 MNHEY and CDR2 SVGAGI. CDR3 residues: CASSFVKNTEAFF. CDR3 nucleotides: TGTGCCAGCAGTTTCGTAAAGAACACTGAAGCTTTCTTT.

V and J are TRBV6-6 and TRBJ2-5, with TRBD1 identical over 10 bases. V trimming: 2 bases; J trimming: 5 bases; junction bases outside the gene matches: 2. There are 14 residues in the CDR3. Germline CDR1 is MNHNY and CDR2 is SVGAGI (reference sequence). Here the CDR3 reads CASSYRTGGETQYF. As DNA, the CDR3 is TGTGCCAGCAGTTACAGGACAGGGGGTGAGACCCAGTACTTC.

J is TRBJ1-5 and V is TRBV11-2; TRBD1 aligns across 8 bases. The CDR3 is made up of 17 amino acids. Losses at the gene ends were 4 bases for V and 2 bases for J; bases not matched to a gene: 10. CDR1 and CDR2 (germline): SGHAT, FQNNGV. The CDR3 protein is CASSSGTGSVGNQPQHF. DNA for the CDR3: TGTGCCAGCAGCTCGGGGACAGGCTCTGTTGGCAATCAGCCCCAGCATTTT. Based on the CDR3 plus reference TRBV11-2 and TRBJ1-5, the full variable domain is EAGVAQSPRYKIIEKRQSVAFWCNPISGHATLYWYQQILGQGPKLLIQFQNNGVVDDSQLPKDRFSAERLKGVDSTLKIQPAKLEDSAVYLCASSSGTGSVGNQPQHFGDGTRLSIL.

The CDR3 DNA follows: TGCGCCAGCAGCCAAGGACGGGATAACAATCAGCCCCAGCATTTT. It is translated as CASSQGRDNNQPQHF. The rearrangement uses TRBV4-1 and TRBJ1-5, with D hard to call. This CDR3 is 15 amino acids long. The germline V gene encodes CDR1 MGHRA and CDR2 YSYEKL. The V end was cut by 1 base, the J end by 3 bases, with 10 bases between.

V and J are TRBV28 and TRBJ1-3; TRBD1 matches 8 bases. In germline, CDR1 is MDHEN, CDR2 SYDVKM. This CDR3 has 13 amino acids. V lost 5 bases, J lost 9 bases, and 6 bases stayed unmatched. The CDR3 here is CASSRQGSTTIYF. The CDR3 nucleotides are TGTGCCAGCAGTCGACAGGGGTCAACCACCATATATTTT. Together with reference TRBV28 and TRBJ1-3, the CDR3 gives the full variable domain: DVKVTQSSRYLVKRTGEKVFLECVQDMDHENMFWYRQDPGLGLRLIYFSYDVKMKEKGDIPEGYSVSREKKERFSLILESASTNQTSMYLCASSRQGSTTIYFGEGSWLTVV.

The gene calls are TRBV18 and TRBJ1-4; D unclear. Germline V gene lookup returns CDR1 KGHSH and CDR2 LQKENI. Between the trimmed V and J ends, which lost 2 bases and 0 bases, there was a span of 13 bases. This CDR3 has 17 amino acids. CDR3: CASSPSEAKATNEKLFF. The CDR3 DNA reads TGTGCCAGCTCACCATCGGAGGCGAAGGCAACTAATGAAAAACTGTTTTTT.

CDR3 sequence: CASSLSWTYEQYV. CDR3 sequence (DNA): TGTGCCAGCAGCTTATCTTGGACCTACGAGCAGTACGTC. The chain links TRBV11-3 to TRBJ2-7; D not certain. Trimming stripped 2 bases from V and 2 bases from J, with 7 bases between. Germline assignment: CDR1 SGHNT and CDR2 YENEEA. The CDR3 sequence is 13 residues long.

This rearrangement joins TRBV11-1 to TRBJ1-1, with D perhaps TRBD1 (5 bases). The germline CDR1 and CDR2 sequences are SGHAT and FQDESV (reference sequence). V lost 4 bases and J lost 4, with 16 bases in between. CDR3 length: 15 residues. The DNA of the CDR3 is TGTGCCAGCAGCTCCCCAGGACTCGGGGGCACTGAAGCTTTCTTT. Amino acids: CASSSPGLGGTEAFF.

The chain carries TRBV21-1 and TRBJ1-2; the table's D call TRBD1 went unverified against the DNA. TRBV21-1 is described as a pseudogene. The CDR3 runs 14 residues. In nucleotides, the CDR3 is TGTGCCAGCAGCGACAGGGTCACTAACTATGGCTACACCTTC. As protein: CASSDRVTNYGYTF.

The chain uses TRBV29-1 and TRBJ2-3, with D uncertain. This CDR3 is built from 12 residues. Germline V lookup: CDR1 SQVTM, CDR2 ANQGSEA. Deletions cut 3 bases from V and 1 base from J, with 5 bases between. The DNA for the CDR3 is TGCAGCGTTGATAGAGGCACAGATACGCAGTATTTT. This encodes CSVDRGTDTQYF.

V gene TRBV27 combines with J gene TRBJ2-7; perhaps D is TRBD1 or TRBD2 (6 bases each). Germline V lookup: CDR1 MNHEY, CDR2 SMNVEV (reference sequence). V was clipped by 2 bases and J by 5 bases, with 13 bases between them. This CDR3 comprises 14 residues. The CDR3 nucleotides read TGTGCCAGCAGTTTACGGGGGCTGGTCAACGAGCAGTACTTC. This encodes CASSLRGLVNEQYF.

This rearrangement joins TRBV30 to TRBJ2-5, with D maybe TRBD2 (6 bases). Trimming stripped 0 bases from V and 5 bases from J, with 10 bases between. The CDR3 length is 13 residues. Germline V gene data show CDR1 as GTSNPN and CDR2 as SVGIG (reference sequence). In nucleotides, the CDR3 is TGTGCCTGGAGTGTGCGGGGTTATGAGACCCAGTACTTC. It specifies CAWSVRGYETQYF. The full variable domain, in which reference TRBV30 and TRBJ2-5 provide the parts outside the CDR3, is SQTIHQWPATLVQPVGSPLSLECTVEGTSNPNLYWYRQAAGRGLQLLFYSVGIGQISSEVPQNLSASRPQDRQFILSSKKLLLSDSGFYLCAWSVRGYETQYFGPGTRLLVL.

The chain combines TRBV28 with TRBJ1-4, with D possibly being TRBD1 (5 bases). From germline, CDR1 is MDHEN and CDR2 SYDVKM. Trimming took off 5 bases at V and 11 bases at J, with 18 bases between the two ends. This CDR3 has 14 amino acids. In DNA, the CDR3 is TGTGCCAGCAGTCATCGACAGAAAATGAAGAAACTGTTTTTT. This codes for CASSHRQKMKKLFF. Variable domain in full (rest from reference TRBV28 and TRBJ1-4): DVKVTQSSRYLVKRTGEKVFLECVQDMDHENMFWYRQDPGLGLRLIYFSYDVKMKEKGDIPEGYSVSREKKERFSLILESASTNQTSMYLCASSHRQKMKKLFFGSGTQLSVL.

V gene TRBV7-3 combines with J gene TRBJ2-5; D perhaps matches TRBD1 (6 bases). This CDR3 is 14 amino acids long. V was clipped by 2 bases and J by 5 bases, with 12 bases between them. Germline V gene sequence: CDR1 SGHTA, CDR2 FQGTGA. CDR3 sequence (DNA): TGTGCCAGCAGCTTAGGGGGCAGCGAGGAGACCCAGTACTTC. Translated, it gives CASSLGGSEETQYF.